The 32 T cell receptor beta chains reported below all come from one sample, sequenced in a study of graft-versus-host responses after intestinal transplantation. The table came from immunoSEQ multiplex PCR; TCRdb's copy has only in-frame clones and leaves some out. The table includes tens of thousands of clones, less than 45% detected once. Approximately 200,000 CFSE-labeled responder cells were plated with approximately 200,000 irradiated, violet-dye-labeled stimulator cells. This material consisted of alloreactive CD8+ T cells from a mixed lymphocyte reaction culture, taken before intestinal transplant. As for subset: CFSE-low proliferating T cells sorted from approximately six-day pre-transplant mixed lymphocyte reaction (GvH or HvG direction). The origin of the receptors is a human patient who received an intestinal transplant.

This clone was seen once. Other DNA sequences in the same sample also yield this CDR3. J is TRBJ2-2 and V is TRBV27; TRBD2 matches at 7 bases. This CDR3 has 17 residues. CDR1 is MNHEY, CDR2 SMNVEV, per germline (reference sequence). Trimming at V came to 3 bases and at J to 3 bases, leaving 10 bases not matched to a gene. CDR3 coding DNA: TGTGCCAGCAGTTTCGGGGGGAGCGGGATGTACACCGGGGAGCTGTTTTTT. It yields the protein CASSFGGSGMYTGELFF.

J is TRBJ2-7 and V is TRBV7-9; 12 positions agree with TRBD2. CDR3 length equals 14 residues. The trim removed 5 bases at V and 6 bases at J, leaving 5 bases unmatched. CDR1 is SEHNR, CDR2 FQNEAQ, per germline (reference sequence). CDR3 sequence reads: CASSPPTSGSEQYF. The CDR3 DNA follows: TGTGCCAGCAGCCCTCCGACTAGCGGGAGCGAGCAGTACTTC.

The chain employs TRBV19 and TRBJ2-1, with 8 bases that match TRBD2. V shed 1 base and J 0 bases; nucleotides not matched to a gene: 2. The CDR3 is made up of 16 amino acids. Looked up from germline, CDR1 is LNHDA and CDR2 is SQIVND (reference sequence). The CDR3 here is CASSIGLAGSYNEQFF. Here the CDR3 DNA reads TGTGCCAGTAGTATAGGGCTAGCGGGCTCCTACAATGAGCAGTTCTTC. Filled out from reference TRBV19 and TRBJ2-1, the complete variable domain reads DGGITQSPKYLFRKEGQNVTLSCEQNLNHDAMYWYRQDPGQGLRLIYYSQIVNDFQKGDIAEGYSVSREKKESFPLTVTSAQKNPTAFYLCASSIGLAGSYNEQFFGPGTRLTVL.

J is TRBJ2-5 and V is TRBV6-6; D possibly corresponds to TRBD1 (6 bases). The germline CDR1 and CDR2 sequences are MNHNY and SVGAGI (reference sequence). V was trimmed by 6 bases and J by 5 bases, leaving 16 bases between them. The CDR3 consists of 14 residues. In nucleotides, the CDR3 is TGTGCCAGCAGCAACAGGGTAACCCGGGAGACCCAGTACTTC. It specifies CASSNRVTRETQYF.

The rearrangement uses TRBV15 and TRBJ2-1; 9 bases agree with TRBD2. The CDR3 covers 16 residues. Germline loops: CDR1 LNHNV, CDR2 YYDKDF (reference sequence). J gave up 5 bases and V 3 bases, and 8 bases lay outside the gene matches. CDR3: CATSSVGLAGNNEQFF. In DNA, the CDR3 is TGTGCCACCAGCAGTGTAGGTCTAGCGGGAAACAATGAGCAGTTCTTC.

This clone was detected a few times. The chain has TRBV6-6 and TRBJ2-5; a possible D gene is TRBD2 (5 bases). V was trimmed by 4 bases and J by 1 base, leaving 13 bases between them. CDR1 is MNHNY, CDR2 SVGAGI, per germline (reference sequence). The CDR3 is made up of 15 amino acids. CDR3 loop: CASSFGPSGQETQYF. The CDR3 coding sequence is TGTGCCAGCAGTTTCGGCCCCAGCGGCCAAGAGACCCAGTACTTC.

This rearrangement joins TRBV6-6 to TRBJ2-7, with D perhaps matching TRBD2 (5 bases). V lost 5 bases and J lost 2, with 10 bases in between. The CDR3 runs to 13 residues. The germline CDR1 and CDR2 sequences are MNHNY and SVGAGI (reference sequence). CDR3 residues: CASSAPGTYEQYF. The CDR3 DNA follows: TGTGCCAGCAGTGCCCCGGGGACCTACGAGCAGTACTTC.

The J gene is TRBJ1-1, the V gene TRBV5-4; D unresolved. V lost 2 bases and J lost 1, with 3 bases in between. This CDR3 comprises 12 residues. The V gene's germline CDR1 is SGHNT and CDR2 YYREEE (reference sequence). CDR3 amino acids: CASSFGNTEAFF. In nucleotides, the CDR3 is TGTGCCAGCAGCTTCGGGAACACTGAAGCTTTCTTT.

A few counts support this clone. The CDR3 coding sequence is TGTGCCAGCAGGAGGACAGGGGGCGACGAGCAGTACTTC. The encoded protein is CASRRTGGDEQYF. This chain uses TRBV6-6 with TRBJ2-7; 11 bases align to TRBD1. V lost 6 bases and J lost 5; bases outside the gene matches: 3. Germline-derived CDR1 and CDR2 are MNHNY and SVGAGI (reference sequence). CDR3 size: 13 residues.

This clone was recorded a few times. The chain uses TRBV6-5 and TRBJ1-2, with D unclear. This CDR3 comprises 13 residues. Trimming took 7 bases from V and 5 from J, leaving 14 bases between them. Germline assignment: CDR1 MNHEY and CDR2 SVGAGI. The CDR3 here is CASTNGVGYGYTF. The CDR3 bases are TGTGCCAGCACTAATGGGGTTGGATATGGCTACACCTTC.

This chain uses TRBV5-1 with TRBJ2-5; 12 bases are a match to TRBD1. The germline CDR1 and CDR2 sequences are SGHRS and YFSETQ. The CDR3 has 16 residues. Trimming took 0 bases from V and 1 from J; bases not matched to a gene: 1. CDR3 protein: CASSLAGQGAQETQYF. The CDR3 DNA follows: TGCGCCAGCAGCTTGGCGGGACAGGGGGCCCAAGAGACCCAGTACTTC.

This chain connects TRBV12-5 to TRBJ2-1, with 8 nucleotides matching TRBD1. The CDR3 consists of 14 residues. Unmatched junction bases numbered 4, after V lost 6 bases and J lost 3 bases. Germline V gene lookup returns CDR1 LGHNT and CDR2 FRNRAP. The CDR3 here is CASGAGTGYNEQFF. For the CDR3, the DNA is TGTGCTAGTGGGGCCGGGACAGGCTACAATGAGCAGTTCTTC.

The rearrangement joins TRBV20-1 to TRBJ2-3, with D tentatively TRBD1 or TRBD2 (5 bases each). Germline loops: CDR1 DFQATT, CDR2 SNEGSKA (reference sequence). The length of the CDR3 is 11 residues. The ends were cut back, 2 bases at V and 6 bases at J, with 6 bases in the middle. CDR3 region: CSARWGDTQYF. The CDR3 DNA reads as TGCAGTGCTAGATGGGGGGATACGCAGTATTTT.

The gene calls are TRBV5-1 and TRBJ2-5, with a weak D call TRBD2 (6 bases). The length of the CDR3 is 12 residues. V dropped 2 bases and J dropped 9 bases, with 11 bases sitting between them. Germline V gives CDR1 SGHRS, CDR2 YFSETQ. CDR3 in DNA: TGCGCCAGCAGCTTTGAAGGAGGGCCCCAGTACTTC. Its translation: CASSFEGGPQYF.

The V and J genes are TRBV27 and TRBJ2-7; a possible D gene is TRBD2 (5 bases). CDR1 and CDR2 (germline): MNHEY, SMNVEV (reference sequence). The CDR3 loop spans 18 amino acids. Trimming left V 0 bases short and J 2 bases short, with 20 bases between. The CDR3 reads CASSLSISVAGWAYEQYF. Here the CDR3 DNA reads TGTGCCAGCAGTTTATCGATAAGTGTGGCGGGTTGGGCCTACGAGCAGTACTTC.

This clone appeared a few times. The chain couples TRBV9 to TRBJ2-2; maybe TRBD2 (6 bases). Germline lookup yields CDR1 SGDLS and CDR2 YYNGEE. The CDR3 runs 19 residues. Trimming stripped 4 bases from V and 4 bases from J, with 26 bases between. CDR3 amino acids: CASSLNPSFGGWATGELFF. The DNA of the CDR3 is TGTGCCAGCAGCCTTAACCCCTCGTTCGGAGGGTGGGCCACCGGGGAGCTGTTTTTT.

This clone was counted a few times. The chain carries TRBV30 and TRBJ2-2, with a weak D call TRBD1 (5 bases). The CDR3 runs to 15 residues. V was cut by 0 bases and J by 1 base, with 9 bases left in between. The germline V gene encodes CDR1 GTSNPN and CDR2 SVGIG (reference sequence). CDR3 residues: CAWSVKQGNTGELFF. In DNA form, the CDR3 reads TGTGCCTGGAGTGTTAAGCAGGGGAACACCGGGGAGCTGTTTTTT. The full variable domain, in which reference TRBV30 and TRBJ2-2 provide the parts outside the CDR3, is SQTIHQWPATLVQPVGSPLSLECTVEGTSNPNLYWYRQAAGRGLQLLFYSVGIGQISSEVPQNLSASRPQDRQFILSSKKLLLSDSGFYLCAWSVKQGNTGELFFGEGSRLTVL.

CDR3 in DNA: TGTGCCAGCAGCTTAGAAATAGGGAGGCAGCCCCAGCATTTT. Translation gives CASSLEIGRQPQHF. The rearrangement links TRBV11-2 to TRBJ1-5; D not resolved. The CDR3 spans 14 residues. Germline V gives CDR1 SGHAT, CDR2 FQNNGV. The germline V and J ends were trimmed by 0 bases and 7 bases, with 10 bases remaining between them.

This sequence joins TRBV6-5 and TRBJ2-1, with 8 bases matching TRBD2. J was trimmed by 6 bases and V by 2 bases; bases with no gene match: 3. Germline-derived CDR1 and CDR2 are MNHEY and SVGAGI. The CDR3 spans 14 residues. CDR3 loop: CASSYGGRSNEQFF. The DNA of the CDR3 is TGTGCCAGCAGTTACGGCGGGAGGAGCAATGAGCAGTTCTTC.

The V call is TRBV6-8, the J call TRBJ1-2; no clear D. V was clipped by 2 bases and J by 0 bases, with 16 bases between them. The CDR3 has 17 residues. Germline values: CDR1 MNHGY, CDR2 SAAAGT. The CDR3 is CASSYLRLGNSNYGYTF. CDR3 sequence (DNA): TGTGCCAGCAGTTACCTTCGACTAGGGAATTCTAACTATGGCTACACCTTC.

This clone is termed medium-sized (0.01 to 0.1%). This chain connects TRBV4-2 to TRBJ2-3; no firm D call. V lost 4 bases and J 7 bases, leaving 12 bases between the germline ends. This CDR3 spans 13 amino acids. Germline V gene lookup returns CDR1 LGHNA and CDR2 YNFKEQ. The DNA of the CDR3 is TGTGCCAGCAGCCCGTGGGGAAGTAATACGCAGTATTTT. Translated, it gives CASSPWGSNTQYF.

CDR3 coding DNA: TGCGCCAGCAGCTATGGGGGTACCGGGGAGCTGTTTTTT. Amino acids: CASSYGGTGELFF. J is TRBJ2-2 and V is TRBV4-1, with D possibly being TRBD1 or TRBD2 (5 bases each). This CDR3 contains 13 residues. Trimming stripped 5 bases from V and 5 bases from J, with 9 bases between. The germline CDR1 and CDR2 sequences are MGHRA and YSYEKL.

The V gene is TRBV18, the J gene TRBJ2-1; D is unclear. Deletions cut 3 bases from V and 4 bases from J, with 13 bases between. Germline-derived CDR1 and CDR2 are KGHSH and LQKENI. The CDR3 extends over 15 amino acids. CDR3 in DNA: TGTGCCAGCTCACCCGATGTAGCTGCGTACAATGAGCAGTTCTTC. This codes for CASSPDVAAYNEQFF.

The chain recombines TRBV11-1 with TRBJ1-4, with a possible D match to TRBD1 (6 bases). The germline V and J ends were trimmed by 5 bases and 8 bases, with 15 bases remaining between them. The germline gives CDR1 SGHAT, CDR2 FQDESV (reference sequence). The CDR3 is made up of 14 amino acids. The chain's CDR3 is CASSLNRVQEKLFF. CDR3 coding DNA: TGTGCCAGCAGCCTCAACAGGGTACAGGAAAAACTGTTTTTT.

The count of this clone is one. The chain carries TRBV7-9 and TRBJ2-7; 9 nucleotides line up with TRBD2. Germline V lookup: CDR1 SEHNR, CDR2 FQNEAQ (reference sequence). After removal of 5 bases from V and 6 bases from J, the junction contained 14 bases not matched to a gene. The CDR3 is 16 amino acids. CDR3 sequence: CASSPHWREGLSEQYF. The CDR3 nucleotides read TGTGCCAGCAGCCCGCATTGGCGGGAGGGTCTCAGCGAGCAGTACTTC.

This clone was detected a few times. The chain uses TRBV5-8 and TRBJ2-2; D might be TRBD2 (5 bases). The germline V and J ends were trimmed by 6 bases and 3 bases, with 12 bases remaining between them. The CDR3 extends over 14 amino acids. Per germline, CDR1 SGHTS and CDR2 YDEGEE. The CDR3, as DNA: TGTGCCAGCAACTTCGGTAGCGACACCGGGGAGCTGTTTTTT. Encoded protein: CASNFGSDTGELFF.

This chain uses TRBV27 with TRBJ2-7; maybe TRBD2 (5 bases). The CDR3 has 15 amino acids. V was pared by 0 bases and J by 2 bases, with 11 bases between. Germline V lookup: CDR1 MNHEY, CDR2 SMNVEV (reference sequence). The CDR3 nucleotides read TGTGCCAGCAGTTTATCTGGAGGCGGTACCTACGAGCAGTACTTC. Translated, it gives CASSLSGGGTYEQYF.

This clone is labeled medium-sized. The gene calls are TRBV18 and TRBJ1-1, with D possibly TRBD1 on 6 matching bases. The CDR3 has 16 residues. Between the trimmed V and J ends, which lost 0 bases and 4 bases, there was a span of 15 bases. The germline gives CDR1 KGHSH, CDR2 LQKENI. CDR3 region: CASSPPAGEWSTEAFF. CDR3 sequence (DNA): TGTGCCAGCTCACCACCTGCAGGGGAGTGGAGCACTGAAGCTTTCTTT.

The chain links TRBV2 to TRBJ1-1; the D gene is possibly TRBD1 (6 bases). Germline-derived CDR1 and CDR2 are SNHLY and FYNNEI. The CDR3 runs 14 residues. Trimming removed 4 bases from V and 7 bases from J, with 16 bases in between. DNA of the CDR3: TGTGCCAGCAGTGCCGAGAAACAGGGCAGTGAAGCTTTCTTT. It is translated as CASSAEKQGSEAFF. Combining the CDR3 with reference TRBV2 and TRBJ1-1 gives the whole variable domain EPEVTQTPSHQVTQMGQEVILRCVPISNHLYFYWYRQILGQKVEFLVSFYNNEISEKSEIFDDQFSVERPDGSNFTLKIRSTKLEDSAMYFCASSAEKQGSEAFFGQGTRLTVV.

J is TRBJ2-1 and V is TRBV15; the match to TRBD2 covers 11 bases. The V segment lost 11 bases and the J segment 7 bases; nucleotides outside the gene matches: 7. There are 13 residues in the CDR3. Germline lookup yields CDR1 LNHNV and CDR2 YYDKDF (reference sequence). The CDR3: CAPLAGVMNEQFF. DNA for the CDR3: TGTGCCCCACTAGCGGGAGTAATGAATGAGCAGTTCTTC. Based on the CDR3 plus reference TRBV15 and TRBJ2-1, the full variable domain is DAMVIQNPRYQVTQFGKPVTLSCSQTLNHNVMYWYQQKSSQAPKLLFHYYDKDFNNEADTPDNFQSRRPNTSFCFLDIRSPGLGDTAMYLCAPLAGVMNEQFFGPGTRLTVL.

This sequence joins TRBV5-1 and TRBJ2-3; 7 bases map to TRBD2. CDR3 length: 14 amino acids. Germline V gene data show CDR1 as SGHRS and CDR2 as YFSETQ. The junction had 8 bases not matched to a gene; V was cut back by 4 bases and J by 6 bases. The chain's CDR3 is CASSPRTSPDTQYF. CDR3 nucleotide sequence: TGCGCCAGCAGCCCGCGGACTAGTCCGGATACGCAGTATTTT.

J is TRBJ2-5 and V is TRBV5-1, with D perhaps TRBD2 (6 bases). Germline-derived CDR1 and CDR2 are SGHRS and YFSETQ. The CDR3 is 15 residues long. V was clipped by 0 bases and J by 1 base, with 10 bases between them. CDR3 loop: CASSLVTGVQETQYF. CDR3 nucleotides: TGCGCCAGCAGCTTGGTGACGGGAGTCCAAGAGACCCAGTACTTC.